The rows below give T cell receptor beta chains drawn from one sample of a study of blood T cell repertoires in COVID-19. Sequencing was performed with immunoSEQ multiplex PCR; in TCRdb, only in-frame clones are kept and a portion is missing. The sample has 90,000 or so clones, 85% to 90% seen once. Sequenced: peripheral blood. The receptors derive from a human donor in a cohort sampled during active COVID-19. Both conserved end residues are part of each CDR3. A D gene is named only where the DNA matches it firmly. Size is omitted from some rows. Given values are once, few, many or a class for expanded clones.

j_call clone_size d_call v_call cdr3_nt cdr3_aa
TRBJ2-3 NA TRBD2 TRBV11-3 TGTGCCAGCAGCTCCCGGGGGGATACAGATACGCAGTATTTT CASSSRGDTDTQYF
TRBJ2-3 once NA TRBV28 TGTGCCAGCAGCCCCAGCGGGAGCACAGATACGCAGTATTTT CASSPSGSTDTQYF
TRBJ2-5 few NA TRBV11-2 TGTGCCAGCAGCTTAGGTGGACAGTTCCAAGAGACCCAGTACTTC CASSLGGQFQETQYF
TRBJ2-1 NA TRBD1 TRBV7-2 TGTGCCAGCAGCTTACAGGGGGCGAGGAATGAGCAGTTCTTC CASSLQGARNEQFF
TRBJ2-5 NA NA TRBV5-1 TGCGCCAGCAGCTTGGCGGACACTTTGGGCCAAGAGACCCAGTACTTC CASSLADTLGQETQYF
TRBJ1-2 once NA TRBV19 TGTGCCAGTAGTCGGAGGGTAGATGATCTCTATGGCTACACCTTC CASSRRVDDLYGYTF
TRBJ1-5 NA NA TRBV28 TGTGCCAGCAGTTTTGCGCCCGGGCCCCAGCATTTT CASSFAPGPQHF
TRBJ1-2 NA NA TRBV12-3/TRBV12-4 TGTGCCAGCTCACCTGGAGAGGGCTACACCTTC CASSPGEGYTF
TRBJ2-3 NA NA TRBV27 TGTGCCAGCAGTTTATCGTGGACTGAAGATACGCAGTATTTT CASSLSWTEDTQYF
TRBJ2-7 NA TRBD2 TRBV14 TGTGCCAGCAGAGCCCCTGGCGGGGGCGAGCAGTACTTC CASRAPGGGEQYF
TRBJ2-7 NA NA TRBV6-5 TGTGCCAGCAGTTACTCTCCTCTAGCTTATTACGAGCAGTACTTC CASSYSPLAYYEQYF
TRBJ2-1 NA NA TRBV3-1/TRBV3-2 TGTGCCAGCAGCCAAAGTGTAGGGGTGAGCTCCTACAATGAGCAGTTCTTC CASSQSVGVSSYNEQFF
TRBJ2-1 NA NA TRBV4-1 TGCGCCAGCAGCCAAGACGATGGGGCTTACGACAATGAGCAGTTCTTC CASSQDDGAYDNEQFF
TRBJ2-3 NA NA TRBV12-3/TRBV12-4 TGTGCCAGCAGGTCGAGGGGGACAGATACGCAGTATTTT CASRSRGTDTQYF
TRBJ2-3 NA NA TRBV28 TGTGCCAGCAGCAATAACAGGGTCCCCCCTAGCACAGATACGCAGTATTTT CASSNNRVPPSTDTQYF
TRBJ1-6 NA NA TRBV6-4 TGTGCCAGCAGTGAAACAGACAATTCACCCCTCCACTTT CASSETDNSPLHF
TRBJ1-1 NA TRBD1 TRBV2 TGTGCCAGCAGTGGTCCAGGGGGAAATACTGAAGCTTTCTTT CASSGPGGNTEAFF
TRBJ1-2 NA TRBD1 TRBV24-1 TGTGCCACCAGTGACGTTGACAGGGTGTTTGGCTACACCTTC CATSDVDRVFGYTF
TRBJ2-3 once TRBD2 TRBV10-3 TGTGCCATCGGGCCGGGACTAGCGTCGACAGATACGCAGTATTTT CAIGPGLASTDTQYF
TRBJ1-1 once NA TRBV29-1 TGCAGCGTTGAAGATCGCGGCAGCTTCAACACTGAAGCTTTCTTT CSVEDRGSFNTEAFF
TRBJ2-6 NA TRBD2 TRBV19 TGTGCCAGTAGTCTAACCCGGGGGGGGGAACGTTTTGGCAGCAACGTCCTGACTTTC CASSLTRGGERFGSNVLTF
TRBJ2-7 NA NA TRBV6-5 TGTGCCAGCACGCATAGGGGCTACGAGCAGTACTTC CASTHRGYEQYF
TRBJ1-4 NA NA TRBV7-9 TGTGCCAGCAGCCCTATAACTAATGAAAAACTGTTTTTT CASSPITNEKLFF
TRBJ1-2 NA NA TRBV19 TGTGCCAGTAGAAAAATTCGGGACTTCTATGGCTACACCTTC CASRKIRDFYGYTF
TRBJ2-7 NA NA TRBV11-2 TGTGCCAGCAGCTTTCAGGGTCACGAGCAGTACTTC CASSFQGHEQYF
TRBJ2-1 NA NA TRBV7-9 TGTGCCAGCAGCCCCGGACTTGCCTTCAATGAGCAGTTCTTC CASSPGLAFNEQFF
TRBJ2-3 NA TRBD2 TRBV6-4 TGTGCCAGCAGTGCGACGGGAGGAGGCACAGATACGCAGTATTTT CASSATGGGTDTQYF
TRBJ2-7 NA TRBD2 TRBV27 TGTGCCAGCAGTCCCGGGACTAGCGGCTACGAGCAGTACTTC CASSPGTSGYEQYF
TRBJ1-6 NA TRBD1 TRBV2 TGTGCCAGCAGCCCCTCAGGGACAGGGCGATCACCCCTCCACTTT CASSPSGTGRSPLHF
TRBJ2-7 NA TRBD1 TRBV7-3 TGTGCCAGCAGCTTAGCCGGGGACAGGGGCTACGAGCAGTACTTC CASSLAGDRGYEQYF
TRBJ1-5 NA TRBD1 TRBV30 TGTGCCTGGACAGGGGGCGAAAATCAGCCCCAGCATTTT CAWTGGENQPQHF
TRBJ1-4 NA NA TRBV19 TGTGCCAGTAGTAGAGGTTTCCCAACTAATGAAAAACTGTTTTTT CASSRGFPTNEKLFF